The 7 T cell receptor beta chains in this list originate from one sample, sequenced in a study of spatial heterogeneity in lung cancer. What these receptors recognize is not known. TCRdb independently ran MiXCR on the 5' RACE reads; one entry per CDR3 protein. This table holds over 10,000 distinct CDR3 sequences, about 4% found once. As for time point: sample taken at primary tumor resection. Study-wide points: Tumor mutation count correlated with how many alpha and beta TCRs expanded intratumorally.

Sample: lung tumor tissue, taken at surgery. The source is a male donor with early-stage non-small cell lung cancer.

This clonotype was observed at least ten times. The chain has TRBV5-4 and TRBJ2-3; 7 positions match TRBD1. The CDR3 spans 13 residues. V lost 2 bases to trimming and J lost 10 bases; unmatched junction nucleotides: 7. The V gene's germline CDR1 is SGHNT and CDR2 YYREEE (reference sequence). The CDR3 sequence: CASSFPGQAPQYF. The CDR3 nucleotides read TGTGCCAGCAGCTTCCCCGGACAGGCTCCGCAGTATTTT. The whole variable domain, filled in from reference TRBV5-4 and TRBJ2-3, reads ETGVTQSPTHLIKTRGQQVTLRCSSQSGHNTVSWYQQALGQGPQFIFQYYREEENGRGNFPPRFSGLQFPNYSSELNVNALELDDSALYLCASSFPGQAPQYFGPGTRLTVL.

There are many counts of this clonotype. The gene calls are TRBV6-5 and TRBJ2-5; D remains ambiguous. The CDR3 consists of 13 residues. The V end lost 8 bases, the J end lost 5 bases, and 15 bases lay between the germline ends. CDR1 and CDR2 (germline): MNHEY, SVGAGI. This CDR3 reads CASQNIIGETQYF. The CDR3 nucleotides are TGTGCCAGCCAGAACATAATAGGCGAGACCCAGTACTTC.

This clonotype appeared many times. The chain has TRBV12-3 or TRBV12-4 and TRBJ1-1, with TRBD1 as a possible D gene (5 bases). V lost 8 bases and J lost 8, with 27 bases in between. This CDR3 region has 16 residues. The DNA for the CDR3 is TGTGCCAGCCGAGCTGAGCGGGGGAGGGCAACCACCGAAGCTTTCTTT. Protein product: CASRAERGRATTEAFF.

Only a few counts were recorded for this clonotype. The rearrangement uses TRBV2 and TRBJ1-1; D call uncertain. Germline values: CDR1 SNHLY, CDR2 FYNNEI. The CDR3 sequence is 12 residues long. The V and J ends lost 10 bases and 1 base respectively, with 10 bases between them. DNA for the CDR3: TGTGCCACCTCGTTGGGGAACACTGAAGCTTTCTTT. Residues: CATSLGNTEAFF.

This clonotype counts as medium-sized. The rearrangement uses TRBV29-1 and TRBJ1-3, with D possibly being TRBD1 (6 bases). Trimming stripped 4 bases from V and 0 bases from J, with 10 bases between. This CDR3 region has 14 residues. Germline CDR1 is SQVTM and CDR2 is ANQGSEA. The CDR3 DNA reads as TGCAGCGTTGTATCGGGGGCCTCTGGAAACACCATATATTTT. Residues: CSVVSGASGNTIYF.

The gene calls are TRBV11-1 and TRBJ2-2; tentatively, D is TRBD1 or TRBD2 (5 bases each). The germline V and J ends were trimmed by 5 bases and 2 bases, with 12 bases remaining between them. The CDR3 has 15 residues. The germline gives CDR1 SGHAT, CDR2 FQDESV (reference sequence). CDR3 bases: TGTGCCAGCAGCACCGGGACGGACAACACCGGGGAGCTGTTTTTT. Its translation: CASSTGTDNTGELFF.

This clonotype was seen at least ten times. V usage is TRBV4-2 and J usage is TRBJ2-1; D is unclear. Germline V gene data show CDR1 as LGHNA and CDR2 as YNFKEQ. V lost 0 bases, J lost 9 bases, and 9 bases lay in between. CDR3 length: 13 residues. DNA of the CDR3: TGTGCCAGCAGCCAAGAAATTTCGGGTGAGCAGTTCTTC. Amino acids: CASSQEISGEQFF.